This is a list of T cell receptor beta chains from one sample in a study of beta chain features in type 1 diabetes. Some clones are missing from TCRdb's copy, which holds only in-frame ones; the method was immunoSEQ multiplex PCR. The sample has 150,000 to 180,000 clones; around 10% are singletons. Specimen: central memory CD4+ T cells from blood. Receptor source: a man between 18 and 29 years old in good health. The CDR3 runs from the conserved cysteine through the conserved F or W. D genes are given only for firm matches. Rows may omit the clone size; those that give it use once, few, many or a size class.

v_gene,j_gene,abundance,d_gene,CDR3aa,CDR3nt
TRBV20-1,TRBJ1-1,few,NA,CSARRAEAFF,TGCAGTGCTAGGCGAGCGGAGGCTTTCTTT
TRBV7-2,TRBJ2-7,few,NA,CASSLAPGGASEQYF,TGTGCCAGCAGCTTAGCCCCGGGCGGGGCGAGTGAGCAGTACTTC
TRBV7-3,TRBJ2-3,few,TRBD2,CASSLTNSGAGTDTQYF,TGTGCCAGCAGCTTAACTAATAGCGGGGCAGGCACAGATACGCAGTATTTT
TRBV4-2,TRBJ2-1,NA,TRBD2,CASSQELWRGGKNEQFF,TGTGCCAGCAGCCAAGAGCTTTGGCGGGGGGGCAAGAATGAGCAGTTCTTC
TRBV9,TRBJ2-1,NA,NA,CASSVGQPGTALNEQFF,TGTGCCAGCAGCGTAGGCCAACCCGGGACTGCACTTAATGAGCAGTTCTTC
TRBV28,TRBJ1-3,NA,TRBD1,CASSFGQGHSGNTIYF,TGTGCCAGCAGTTTTGGACAGGGCCACTCTGGAAACACCATATATTTT
TRBV19,TRBJ2-7,NA,TRBD1,CASSWDRGYEQYF,TGTGCCAGTTCGTGGGACAGGGGTTACGAGCAGTACTTC
TRBV2,TRBJ2-7,NA,NA,CASTRQAYEQYF,TGTGCCAGCACAAGACAGGCCTACGAGCAGTACTTC
TRBV4-3,TRBJ1-2,few,TRBD1,CASSQEVDRVGGYTF,TGCGCCAGCAGCCAAGAAGTGGACAGGGTTGGTGGCTACACCTTC
TRBV5-1,TRBJ1-5,NA,NA,CASSLTGYNQPQHF,TGCGCCAGCAGCCTAACAGGCTACAATCAGCCCCAGCATTTT
TRBV5-1,TRBJ1-1,NA,NA,CASSLGGNTEAFF,TGCGCCAGCAGCTTGGGAGGGAACACTGAAGCTTTCTTT
TRBV5-6,TRBJ2-7,NA,TRBD2,CASSSPGLDAYEQYF,TGTGCCAGCAGCTCGCCGGGACTAGATGCCTACGAGCAGTACTTC
TRBV7-2,TRBJ2-7,NA,NA,CASSLGAVFEQYF,TGTGCCAGCAGCTTAGGAGCTGTATTCGAGCAGTACTTC
TRBV30,TRBJ2-7,few,NA,CAWDRRSYEQYF,TGTGCCTGGGACAGGAGATCCTACGAGCAGTACTTC
TRBV4-2,TRBJ1-3,NA,NA,CASSQGRGLAGNTIYF,TGTGCCAGCAGCCAAGGAAGGGGGTTAGCGGGAAACACCATATATTTT
TRBV7-9,TRBJ1-2,few,NA,CASSPTGREFNHGYTF,TGTGCCAGCAGCCCTACCGGCAGGGAATTTAACCATGGCTACACCTTC
TRBV5-1,TRBJ1-4,NA,NA,CASSLMQGNNEKLFF,TGCGCCAGCAGCTTGATGCAGGGAAACAATGAAAAACTGTTTTTT
TRBV5-1,TRBJ1-1,few,NA,CASSLGAALNTEAFF,TGCGCCAGCAGCTTGGGGGCAGCCCTGAACACTGAAGCTTTCTTT
TRBV11-2,TRBJ2-1,NA,NA,CASSSSDEQFF,TGTGCCAGCAGCTCTAGTGATGAGCAGTTCTTC
TRBV7-9,TRBJ2-1,NA,TRBD2,CASRRSTSKQFF,TGTGCCAGCAGGCGATCGACTAGCAAGCAGTTCTTC
TRBV28,TRBJ1-5,NA,NA,CASSLFGGGNQPQHF,TGTGCCAGCAGTCTCTTCGGGGGTGGCAATCAGCCCCAGCATTTT
TRBV10-3,TRBJ2-5,many,NA,CAISEGLQETQYF,TGTGCCATCAGTGAAGGACTACAAGAGACCCAGTACTTC
TRBV9,TRBJ2-1,few,NA,CASSVAISRQAAHEQFF,TGTGCCAGCAGCGTAGCCATTTCGAGGCAGGCGGCCCATGAGCAGTTCTTC
TRBV29-1,TRBJ2-7,few,NA,CSVELQATYEQYF,TGCAGCGTTGAACTCCAGGCCACCTACGAGCAGTACTTC
TRBV15,TRBJ2-5,many,NA,CATSRDKGETQYF,TGTGCCACCAGCAGAGATAAGGGGGAGACCCAGTACTTC
TRBV1,TRBJ1-2,few,NA,CTSSQGTHPGAYGYTF,TGCACCAGCAGCCAAGGCACCCACCCAGGGGCTTATGGCTACACCTTC